The rows below give T cell receptor beta chains drawn from one sample of a study of post-analysis software for immune sequencing data. TCRdb re-derived calls from the PCR reads in MiXCR, one entry per CDR3 protein. The table records roughly 620,000 distinct CDR3 sequences, 40% to 50% of them present only once. Source material: blood. The receptors originated from a girl aged 10 to 17 with multiple sclerosis. Each CDR3 is given with its conserved first and last residue. Each record gives: D gene, J gene, V gene, clone size, CDR3 protein, CDR3 DNA. A D gene is named only where the DNA matches it firmly. Size values are once, few and many counts, or a class for expanded clones, and some rows have none.

D: .; J: TRBJ1-2; V: TRBV7-9; size: .; CDR3: CASSLFGGQQDGYTF; DNA: TGTGCCAGCAGCTTATTCGGGGGGCAGCAAGATGGCTACACCTTC
D: .; J: TRBJ1-2; V: TRBV7-2; size: few; CDR3: CASTTHSRGHYGYTF; DNA: TGTGCCAGCACCACTCACAGCCGGGGACACTATGGCTACACCTTC
D: .; J: TRBJ2-3; V: TRBV5-1; size: .; CDR3: CASSLRTKRTDTQYF; DNA: TGCGCCAGCAGCTTGAGGACAAAGCGCACAGATACGCAGTATTTT
D: .; J: TRBJ2-4; V: TRBV12-3/TRBV12-4; size: .; CDR3: CASSLGSLGVPYF; DNA: TGTGCCAGCAGTTTGGGCAGTTTAGGTGTTCCGTACTTC
D: .; J: TRBJ2-1; V: TRBV5-1; size: .; CDR3: CASSLGPRDEQFF; DNA: TGCGCCAGCAGCTTGGGGCCAAGAGATGAGCAGTTCTTC
D: TRBD2; J: TRBJ2-7; V: TRBV6-5; size: .; CDR3: CASSSLAGNLQDEQYF; DNA: TGTGCCAGCAGTTCACTAGCGGGAAACCTACAGGACGAGCAGTACTTC
D: .; J: TRBJ2-6; V: TRBV12-3/TRBV12-4; size: .; CDR3: CASSSPQRPSSGANVLTF; DNA: TGTGCCAGCAGTTCCCCCCAACGGCCCAGCTCTGGGGCCAACGTCCTGACTTTC
D: .; J: TRBJ1-5; V: TRBV20-1; size: once; CDR3: CSAREGGYQPQHF; DNA: TGCAGTGCTAGAGAGGGGGGTTATCAGCCCCAGCATTTT
D: TRBD1; J: TRBJ2-1; V: TRBV5-1; size: many; CDR3: CASSLGTGNEQFF; DNA: TGTGCTAGCAGCTTAGGGACAGGTAATGAGCAGTTCTTC
D: TRBD1; J: TRBJ2-5; V: TRBV20-1; size: .; CDR3: CSASGTGDQGTQYF; DNA: TGCAGTGCCAGTGGGACAGGGGATCAAGGGACCCAGTACTTC
D: .; J: TRBJ2-5; V: TRBV7-7; size: .; CDR3: CASSQGKEETQYF; DNA: TGTGCTAGCAGCCAAGGAAAAGAAGAGACCCAGTACTTC
D: .; J: TRBJ2-5; V: TRBV7-3; size: .; CDR3: CASSSDATGSPQETQYF; DNA: TGTGCCAGCAGCTCAGATGCCACAGGGTCCCCCCAAGAGACCCAGTACTTC
D: TRBD1; J: TRBJ2-1; V: TRBV29-1; size: few; CDR3: CSVVEGDSYNEQFF; DNA: TGCAGCGTTGTCGAAGGGGACAGTTACAATGAGCAGTTCTTC
D: .; J: TRBJ1-4; V: TRBV10-3; size: .; CDR3: CAISESIGDFNEKLFF; DNA: TGTGCCATCAGTGAGTCGATAGGAGACTTTAATGAAAAACTGTTTTTT
D: .; J: TRBJ1-1; V: TRBV28; size: few; CDR3: CASSLPMRGAFF; DNA: TGTGCCAGCAGTTTACCCATGCGTGGAGCTTTCTTT
D: .; J: TRBJ2-5; V: TRBV5-1; size: .; CDR3: CASSLGLTQETQYF; DNA: TGCGCCAGCAGCTTGGGGCTAACGCAAGAGACCCAGTACTTC
D: TRBD1; J: TRBJ1-2; V: TRBV12-3/TRBV12-4; size: .; CDR3: CASSRGTGPLNYGYTF; DNA: TGTGCCAGCAGTAGAGGGACAGGGCCCCTCAACTATGGCTACACCTTC
D: .; J: TRBJ1-2; V: TRBV12-3/TRBV12-4; size: .; CDR3: CASSLGRHYGYTF; DNA: TGTGCCAGCAGTTTAGGCAGGCACTATGGCTACACCTTC
D: TRBD1; J: TRBJ2-5; V: TRBV5-1; size: .; CDR3: CASSLAPGQAQETQYF; DNA: TGCGCCAGCAGCTTGGCCCCGGGACAGGCGCAAGAGACCCAGTACTTC
D: .; J: TRBJ2-5; V: TRBV29-1; size: .; CDR3: CSVHGPWKEETQYF; DNA: TGCAGCGTGCACGGACCCTGGAAGGAAGAGACCCAGTACTTC
D: .; J: TRBJ2-3; V: TRBV7-2; size: .; CDR3: CASSRSGPDTQYF; DNA: TGTGCCAGCAGCCGGTCGGGTCCAGATACGCAGTATTTT
D: TRBD2; J: TRBJ2-3; V: TRBV27; size: few; CDR3: CASSTGTSGAHTQYF; DNA: TGTGCCAGCAGCACCGGGACTAGCGGGGCCCATACGCAGTATTTT
D: TRBD1; J: TRBJ1-1; V: TRBV18; size: .; CDR3: CASSPPGQAMNTEAFF; DNA: TGTGCCAGCTCACCACCGGGACAGGCCATGAACACTGAAGCTTTCTTT